This TCR beta chain came from a study of beta chain features in type 1 diabetes. Study results and caveats: When Type 1 diabetes patients were examined, their TCRB CDR3s proved moderately but significantly shorter in all four CD4+ subsets. Because the template was cDNA, high-expressing cells might be over-represented.

Reverse transcription of all isolated RNA meant that expressed TCRB transcripts were sequenced. Assay: immunoSEQ multiplex PCR; the TCRdb copy retains only in-frame clones and omits some. The table records approximately 600,000 clones, under 15% of them present only once. The CDR3 covers 14 residues. Germline CDR1 SGHDT, CDR2 YYEEEE. Germline trimming cut 5 bases from V and 2 bases from J; bases unmatched to any gene: 5. This clone was counted only a few times. Its specificity is unknown. The sample consisted of naive CD4+ T cells from blood. The origin of this receptor is a man under 40 with type 1 diabetes. This chain uses TRBV5-6 with TRBJ1-2; 8 nucleotides align to TRBD1. For the CDR3, the DNA is TGTGCCAGCAGGATAGACAGGGGAAACTATGGCTACACCTTC. Protein sequence: CASRIDRGNYGYTF. The variable domain in full, with the rest retrieved from reference TRBV5-6 and TRBJ1-2, is DAGVTQSPTHLIKTRGQQVTLRCSPKSGHDTVSWYQQALGQGPQFIFQYYEEEERQRGNFPDRFSGHQFPNYSSELNVNALLLGDSALYLCASRIDRGNYGYTFGSGTRLTVV.